Presented here are 13 T cell receptor beta chains from one specimen sequenced in a study of neurological immune-mediated disorders. Time point here: technical triplicate 2. TCRdb passed the 5' RACE reads through MiXCR, listing each CDR3 protein once. This sample has about 59,000 distinct CDR3 sequences, with under 30% found just once. The sequenced material came from PBMCs. These receptor sequences come from a man in his 60s with HTLV-1-associated myelopathy (HAM/TSP).

The V gene is TRBV2, the J gene TRBJ1-5, with TRBD1 matching over 7 bases. The J segment lost 7 bases and the V segment lost 4 bases, leaving 4 bases of the junction unmatched. The CDR3 has 13 residues. Germline CDR1 reads SNHLY; CDR2 reads FYNNEI. The CDR3 region has the DNA TGTGCCAGCAGTGTAGACAGGGACCAGCCCCAGCATTTT. Residues: CASSVDRDQPQHF.

This clonotype was recorded many times. The V gene is TRBV6-5, the J gene TRBJ2-2; maybe TRBD1 (6 bases). CDR3 length: 16 residues. Trimming shortened V by 2 bases and J by 1 base, and 11 bases separated the two germline ends. CDR1 and CDR2 (germline): MNHEY, SVGAGI. CDR3 amino acids: CASSYKGGVNTGELFF. The CDR3 DNA follows: TGTGCCAGCAGTTACAAAGGGGGTGTGAACACCGGGGAGCTGTTTTTT.

The V and J genes are TRBV19 and TRBJ2-3; 7 bases agree with TRBD1. The germline V gene has CDR1 LNHDA and CDR2 SQIVND (reference sequence). V was pared by 8 bases and J by 4 bases, with 9 bases of the junction left unmatched. The CDR3 extends over 14 amino acids. The CDR3 spells CASGDSGLADTQYF. CDR3 nucleotides: TGTGCCAGTGGGGACAGTGGGCTGGCAGATACGCAGTATTTT.

The sample holds many counts of this clonotype. This chain links TRBV7-8 with TRBJ2-2; D is unresolved. The CDR3 spans 15 residues. The germline V and J ends were trimmed by 8 bases and 1 base, with 14 bases remaining between them. The germline V gene encodes CDR1 SGHVS and CDR2 FQNEAQ. The CDR3 region is CASFVGPLNTGELFF. The CDR3 DNA is TGTGCCAGCTTCGTTGGGCCCTTGAACACCGGGGAGCTGTTTTTT. The variable domain in full, completed from reference TRBV7-8 and TRBJ2-2, reads GAGVSQSPRYKVAKRGQDVALRCDPISGHVSLFWYQQALGQGPEFLTYFQNEAQLDKSGLPSDRFFAERPEGSVSTLKIQRTQQEDSAVYLCASFVGPLNTGELFFGEGSRLTVL.

CDR3 nucleotide sequence: TGTGCCAGCAGTCTCCAGCTGGGACTACCGCAGTATTTT. As protein: CASSLQLGLPQYF. The V and J genes are TRBV7-6 and TRBJ2-3; 7 nucleotides agree with TRBD2. Per germline, CDR1 SGHVS and CDR2 FNYEAQ. J gave up 10 bases and V 6 bases, and 10 bases lay outside the gene matches. The CDR3 sequence is 13 residues long.

This clonotype was detected ten times or more. The chain is built from TRBV5-1 and TRBJ1-1; D is unresolved. Between the trimmed V and J ends, which lost 0 bases and 10 bases, there was a span of 13 bases. CDR1 SGHRS and CDR2 YFSETQ come from the germline V gene. The CDR3 sequence is 13 residues long. DNA for the CDR3: TGCGCCAGCAGCTTGGGGGCAGGCGACGCAGCTTTCTTT. Translation gives CASSLGAGDAAFF.

This clonotype was seen at least ten times. The chain carries TRBV5-1 and TRBJ2-1, with D tentatively TRBD1 or TRBD2 (6 bases each). The CDR3 extends over 12 amino acids. CDR1 and CDR2 (germline): SGHRS, YFSETQ. V lost 7 bases and J 12 bases, leaving 17 bases between the germline ends. The CDR3 loop is CASRGGGVGQFF. As DNA, the CDR3 is TGCGCCAGCCGTGGAGGGGGAGTCGGGCAGTTCTTC.

A few counts support this clonotype. The chain recombines TRBV5-6 with TRBJ2-7; 8 nucleotides agree with TRBD2. J lost 8 bases, V lost 0 bases, and 7 bases had no gene match. This CDR3 spans 14 amino acids. Germline assignment: CDR1 SGHDT and CDR2 YYEEEE. In nucleotides, the CDR3 is TGTGCCAGCAGCTTGGAACTAGCGGCAAACAAGCAGTACTTC. It is translated as CASSLELAANKQYF. The full variable domain, in which reference TRBV5-6 and TRBJ2-7 provide the parts outside the CDR3, is DAGVTQSPTHLIKTRGQQVTLRCSPKSGHDTVSWYQQALGQGPQFIFQYYEEEERQRGNFPDRFSGHQFPNYSSELNVNALLLGDSALYLCASSLELAANKQYFGPGTRLTVT.

In this sample, this clonotype turned up many times. The rearrangement joins TRBV6-5 to TRBJ2-7; D may be TRBD1 (6 bases). V shed 5 bases and J shed 7 bases, with 21 bases lying between them. Germline V gene lookup returns CDR1 MNHEY and CDR2 SVGAGI. The CDR3 runs to 15 residues. CDR3 nucleotides: TGTGCCAGCAGTGAAAGGACAGTTCCTGTCGGGGAGCAGTACTTC. This translates into CASSERTVPVGEQYF.

The rearrangement links TRBV20-1 to TRBJ1-1, with 7 bases aligning to TRBD1. Trimming at V came to 5 bases and at J to 4 bases, leaving 7 bases not matched to a gene. The CDR3 totals 13 residues. The germline gives CDR1 DFQATT, CDR2 SNEGSKA (reference sequence). CDR3 sequence reads: CSARQGTGTEAFF. The CDR3 coding sequence is TGCAGTGCTCGACAGGGAACGGGCACTGAAGCTTTCTTT.

This clonotype was recorded at least ten times. The chain is built from TRBV7-9 and TRBJ2-5; 10 bases map to TRBD2. The ends lost 5 bases at V and 5 bases at J; junction bases unmatched: 11. Germline V gene lookup returns CDR1 SEHNR and CDR2 FQNEAQ (reference sequence). This CDR3 is 16 amino acids long. The CDR3 sequence: CASSLFLAGAAETQYF. Written as DNA, the CDR3 is TGTGCCAGCAGCCTTTTCCTAGCGGGAGCTGCGGAGACCCAGTACTTC. The full variable domain, its missing parts supplied by reference TRBV7-9 and TRBJ2-5, is DTGVSQNPRHKITKRGQNVTFRCDPISEHNRLYWYRQTLGQGPEFLTYFQNEAQLEKSRLLSDRFSAERPKGSFSTLEIQRTEQGDSAMYLCASSLFLAGAAETQYFGPGTRLLVL.

This rearrangement joins TRBV5-1 to TRBJ2-1; 8 bases are a match to TRBD2. Per the germline V gene, CDR1 is SGHRS and CDR2 is YFSETQ. After removal of 2 bases from V and 0 bases from J, the junction contained 25 bases not matched to a gene. The CDR3 has 23 amino acids. The CDR3 DNA sequence: TGCGCCAGCAGCTTTCGACAGAATTCGAGAAAAGCGGGAGAACCGAACTCCTACAATGAGCAGTTCTTC. This codes for CASSFRQNSRKAGEPNSYNEQFF.

This clonotype has more than one count but fewer than ten. V is TRBV21-1 and J is TRBJ2-7. TRBV21-1 is labeled a pseudogene. This CDR3 has 12 residues. The CDR3 DNA reads TGTGCCAGCAGCAAAGCTAGTTGCGAGCAGTACTTC. Translation: CASSKASCEQYF.